Following are 5 T cell receptor beta chains from one sample sequenced in a study of cytomegalovirus exposure and HLA in healthy donors. 60 Vbeta and 13 Jbeta primers were used in PCR. Clones were read by immunoSEQ multiplex PCR, and TCRdb kept only the in-frame ones, dropping some. The sample shows tens of thousands of clones, and 17% sits with its ten largest clones. Sequences were obtained from PBMCs. The receptor source for this set is a male donor in good health and CMV-seropositive.

This chain uses TRBV4-2 with TRBJ1-1, with D possibly TRBD1 on 5 matching bases. This CDR3 has 13 residues. CDR1 LGHNA and CDR2 YNFKEQ come from the germline V gene. V was clipped by 0 bases and J by 11 bases, with 13 bases between them. The DNA of the CDR3 is TGTGCCAGCAGCCAAGATAAGGGGAGGGACGCTTTCTTT. Translated: CASSQDKGRDAFF.

CDR3 sequence reads: CASSDIWGSDTQYF. The CDR3 bases are TGTGCCAGCAGTGACATCTGGGGCTCAGATACGCAGTATTTT. The chain links TRBV6-4 to TRBJ2-3, with D tentatively TRBD1 (5 bases). Germline CDR1 is MRHNA and CDR2 is SNTAGT. V was pared by 2 bases and J by 4 bases, with 10 bases between. This CDR3 is built from 14 residues.

The chain couples TRBV15 to TRBJ1-5; D perhaps matches TRBD1 (5 bases). V was cut by 0 bases and J by 7 bases, with 13 bases left in between. Germline V gives CDR1 LNHNV, CDR2 YYDKDF (reference sequence). The CDR3 extends over 15 amino acids. CDR3 nucleotide sequence: TGTGCCACCAGCAGAGAGCCGCCCAACAGGCAGCCCCAGCATTTT. Encoded protein: CATSREPPNRQPQHF.

The chain links TRBV30 to TRBJ2-2, with D perhaps TRBD2 (6 bases). This CDR3 has 14 amino acids. Deletions cut 3 bases from V and 3 bases from J, with 11 bases between. Germline V gives CDR1 GTSNPN, CDR2 SVGIG (reference sequence). CDR3: CAWSPGLYTGELFF. The CDR3 DNA reads as TGTGCCTGGAGCCCGGGACTCTACACCGGGGAGCTGTTTTTT. The full variable domain, with the rest looked up from reference TRBV30 and TRBJ2-2, is SQTIHQWPATLVQPVGSPLSLECTVEGTSNPNLYWYRQAAGRGLQLLFYSVGIGQISSEVPQNLSASRPQDRQFILSSKKLLLSDSGFYLCAWSPGLYTGELFFGEGSRLTVL.

The chain recombines TRBV11-2 with TRBJ2-1, with 15 bases matching TRBD2. The CDR3 spans 18 residues. Unmatched junction bases numbered 12, after V lost 5 bases and J lost 7 bases. The germline CDR1 and CDR2 sequences are SGHAT and FQNNGV. CDR3 protein: CASSAGTSGGYEGNEQFF. The CDR3 nucleotides are TGTGCCAGCAGCGCGGGGACTAGCGGGGGGTACGAGGGGAATGAGCAGTTCTTC.